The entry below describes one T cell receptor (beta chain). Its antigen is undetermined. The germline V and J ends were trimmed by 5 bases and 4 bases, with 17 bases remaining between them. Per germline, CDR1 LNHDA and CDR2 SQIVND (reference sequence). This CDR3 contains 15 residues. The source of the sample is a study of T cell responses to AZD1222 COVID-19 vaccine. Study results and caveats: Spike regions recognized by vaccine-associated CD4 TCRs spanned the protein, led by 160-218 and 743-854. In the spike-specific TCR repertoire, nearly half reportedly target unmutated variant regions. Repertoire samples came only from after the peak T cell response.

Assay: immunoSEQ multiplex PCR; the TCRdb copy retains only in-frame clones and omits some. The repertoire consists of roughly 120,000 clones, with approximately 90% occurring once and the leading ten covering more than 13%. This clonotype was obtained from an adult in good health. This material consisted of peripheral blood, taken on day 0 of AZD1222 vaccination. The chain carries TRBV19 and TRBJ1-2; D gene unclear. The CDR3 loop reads CASSHPRSGSYGYTF. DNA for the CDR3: TGTGCCAGTAGTCATCCCCGAAGTGGAAGCTATGGCTACACCTTC.